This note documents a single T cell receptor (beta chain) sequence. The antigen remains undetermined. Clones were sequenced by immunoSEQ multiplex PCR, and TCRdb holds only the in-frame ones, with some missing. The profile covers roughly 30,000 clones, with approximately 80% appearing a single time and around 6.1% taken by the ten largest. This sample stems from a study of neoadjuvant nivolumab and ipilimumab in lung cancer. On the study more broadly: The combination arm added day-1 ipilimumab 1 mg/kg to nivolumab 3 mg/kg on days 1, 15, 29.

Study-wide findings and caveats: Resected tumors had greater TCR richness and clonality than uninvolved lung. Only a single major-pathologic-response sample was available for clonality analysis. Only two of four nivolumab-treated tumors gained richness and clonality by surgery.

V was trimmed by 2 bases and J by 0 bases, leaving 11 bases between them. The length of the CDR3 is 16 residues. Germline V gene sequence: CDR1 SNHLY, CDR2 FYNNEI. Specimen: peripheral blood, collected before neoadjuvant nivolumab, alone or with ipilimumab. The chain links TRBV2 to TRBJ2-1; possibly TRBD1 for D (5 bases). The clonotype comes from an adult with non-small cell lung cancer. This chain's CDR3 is CASSEIGVSSYNEQFF. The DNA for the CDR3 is TGTGCCAGCAGTGAAATAGGGGTGAGCTCCTACAATGAGCAGTTCTTC.